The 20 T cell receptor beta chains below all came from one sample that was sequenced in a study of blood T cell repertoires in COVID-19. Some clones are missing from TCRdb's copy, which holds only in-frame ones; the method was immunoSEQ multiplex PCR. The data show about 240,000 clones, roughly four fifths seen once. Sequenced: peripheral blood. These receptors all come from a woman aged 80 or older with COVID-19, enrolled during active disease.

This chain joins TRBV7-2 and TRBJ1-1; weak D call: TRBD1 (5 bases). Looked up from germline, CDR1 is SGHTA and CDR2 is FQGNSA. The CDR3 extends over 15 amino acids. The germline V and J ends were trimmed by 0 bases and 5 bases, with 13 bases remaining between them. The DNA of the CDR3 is TGTGCCAGCAGCTTAGCCCGGGGGGTCGGAACTGAAGCTTTCTTT. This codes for CASSLARGVGTEAFF.

CDR3 sequence reads: CATSDPLAGTYNEQFF. The CDR3 nucleotides are TGTGCCACCAGTGACCCCCTAGCGGGAACGTACAATGAGCAGTTCTTC. The V gene is TRBV24-1, the J gene TRBJ2-1, with 9 bases aligning to TRBD2. The CDR3 totals 16 residues. The germline V gene encodes CDR1 KGHDR and CDR2 SFDVKD. With V trimmed by 4 bases and J by 4 bases, 7 bases remained unmatched.

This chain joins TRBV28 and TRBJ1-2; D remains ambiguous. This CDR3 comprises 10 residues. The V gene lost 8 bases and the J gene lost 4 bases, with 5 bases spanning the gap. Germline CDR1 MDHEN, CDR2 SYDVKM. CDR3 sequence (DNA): TGTGCCAGCGGCTCCTATGGCTACACCTTC. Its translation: CASGSYGYTF.

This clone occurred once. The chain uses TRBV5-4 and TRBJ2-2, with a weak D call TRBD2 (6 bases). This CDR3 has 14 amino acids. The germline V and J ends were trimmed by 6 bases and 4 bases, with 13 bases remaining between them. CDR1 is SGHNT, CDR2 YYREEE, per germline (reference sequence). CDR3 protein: CASTLAAGTGELFF. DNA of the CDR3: TGTGCCAGCACCTTAGCAGCGGGCACCGGGGAGCTGTTTTTT.

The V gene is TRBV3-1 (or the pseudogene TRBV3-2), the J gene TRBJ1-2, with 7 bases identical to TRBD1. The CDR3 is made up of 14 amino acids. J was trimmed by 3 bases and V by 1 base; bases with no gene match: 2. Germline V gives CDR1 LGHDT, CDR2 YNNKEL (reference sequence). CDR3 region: CASSQGQGHYGYTF. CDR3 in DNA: TGTGCCAGCAGCCAAGGACAGGGCCACTATGGCTACACCTTC.

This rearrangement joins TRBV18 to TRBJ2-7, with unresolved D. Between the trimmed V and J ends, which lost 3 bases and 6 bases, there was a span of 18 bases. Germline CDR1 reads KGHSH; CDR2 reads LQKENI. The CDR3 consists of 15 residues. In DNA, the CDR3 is TGTGCCAGCTCACCGACGACACCGGCGAACGGCGAGCAGTACTTC. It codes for CASSPTTPANGEQYF.

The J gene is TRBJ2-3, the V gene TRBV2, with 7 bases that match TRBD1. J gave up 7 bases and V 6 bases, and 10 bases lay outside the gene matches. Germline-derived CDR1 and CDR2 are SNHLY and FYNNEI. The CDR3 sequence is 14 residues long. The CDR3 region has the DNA TGTGCCAGCAGCCAACGACAGGGCAGGAATACGCAGTATTTT. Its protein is CASSQRQGRNTQYF.

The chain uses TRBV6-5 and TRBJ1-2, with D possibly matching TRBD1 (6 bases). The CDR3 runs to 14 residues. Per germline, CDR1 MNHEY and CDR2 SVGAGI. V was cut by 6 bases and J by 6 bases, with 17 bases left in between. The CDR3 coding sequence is TGTGCCAGCAGCCGCGGCGAAACAGGGAATGGCTACACCTTC. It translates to CASSRGETGNGYTF.

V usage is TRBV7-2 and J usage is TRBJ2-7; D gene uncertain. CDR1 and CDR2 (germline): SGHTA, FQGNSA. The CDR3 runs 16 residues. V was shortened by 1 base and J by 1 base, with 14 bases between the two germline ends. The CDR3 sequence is CASSLGRRHLSYEQYF. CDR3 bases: TGTGCCAGCAGCTTAGGGCGTAGACACCTTTCCTACGAGCAGTACTTC.

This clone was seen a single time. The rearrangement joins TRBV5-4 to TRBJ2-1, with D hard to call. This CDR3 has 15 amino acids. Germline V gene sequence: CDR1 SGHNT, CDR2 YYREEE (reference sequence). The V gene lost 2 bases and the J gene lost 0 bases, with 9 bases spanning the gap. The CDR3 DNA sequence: TGTGCCAGCAGCTTCAAGTTGAGCTCCTACAATGAGCAGTTCTTC. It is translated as CASSFKLSSYNEQFF. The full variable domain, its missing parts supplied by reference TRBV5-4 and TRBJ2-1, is ETGVTQSPTHLIKTRGQQVTLRCSSQSGHNTVSWYQQALGQGPQFIFQYYREEENGRGNFPPRFSGLQFPNYSSELNVNALELDDSALYLCASSFKLSSYNEQFFGPGTRLTVL.

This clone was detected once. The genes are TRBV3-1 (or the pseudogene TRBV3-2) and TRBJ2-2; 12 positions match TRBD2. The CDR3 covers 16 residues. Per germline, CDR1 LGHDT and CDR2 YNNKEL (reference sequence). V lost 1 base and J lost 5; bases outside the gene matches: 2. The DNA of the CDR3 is TGTGCCAGCAGCCAAGGACTAGCGGGGGTTACCGGGGAGCTGTTTTTT. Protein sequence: CASSQGLAGVTGELFF.

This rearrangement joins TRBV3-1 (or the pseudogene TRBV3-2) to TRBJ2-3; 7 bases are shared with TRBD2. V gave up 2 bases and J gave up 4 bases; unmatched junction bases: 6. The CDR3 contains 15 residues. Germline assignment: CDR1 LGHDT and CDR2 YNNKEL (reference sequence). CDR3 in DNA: TGTGCCAGCAGCCAACGGGGCGGGAGAGCAGATACGCAGTATTTT. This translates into CASSQRGGRADTQYF.

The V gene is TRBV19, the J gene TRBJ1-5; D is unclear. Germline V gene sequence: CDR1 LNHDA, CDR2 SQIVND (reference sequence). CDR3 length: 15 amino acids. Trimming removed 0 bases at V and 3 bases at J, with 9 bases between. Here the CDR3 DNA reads TGTGCCAGTAGTATAGAGCACAGCCTCAATCAGCCCCAGCATTTT. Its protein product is CASSIEHSLNQPQHF.

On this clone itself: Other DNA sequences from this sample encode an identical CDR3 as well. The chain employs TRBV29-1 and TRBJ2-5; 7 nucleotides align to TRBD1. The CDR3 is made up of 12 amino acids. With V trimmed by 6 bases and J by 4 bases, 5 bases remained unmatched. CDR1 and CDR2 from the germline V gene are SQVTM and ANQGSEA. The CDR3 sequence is CSVSQGPETQYF. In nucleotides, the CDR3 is TGCAGCGTCTCACAGGGGCCAGAGACCCAGTACTTC.

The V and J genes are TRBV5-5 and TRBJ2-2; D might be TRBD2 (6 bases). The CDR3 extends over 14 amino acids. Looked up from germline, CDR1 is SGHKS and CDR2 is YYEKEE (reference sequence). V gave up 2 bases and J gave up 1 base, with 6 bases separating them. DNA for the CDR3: TGTGCCAGCAGCTTCGGGGGGAACACCGGGGAGCTGTTTTTT. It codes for CASSFGGNTGELFF.

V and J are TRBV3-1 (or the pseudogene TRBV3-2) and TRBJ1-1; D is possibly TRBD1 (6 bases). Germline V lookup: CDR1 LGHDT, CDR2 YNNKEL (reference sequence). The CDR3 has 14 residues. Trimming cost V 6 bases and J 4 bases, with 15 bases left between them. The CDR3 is CASSRAGVGTEAFF. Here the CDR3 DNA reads TGTGCCAGCAGTCGGGCAGGGGTTGGCACTGAAGCTTTCTTT.

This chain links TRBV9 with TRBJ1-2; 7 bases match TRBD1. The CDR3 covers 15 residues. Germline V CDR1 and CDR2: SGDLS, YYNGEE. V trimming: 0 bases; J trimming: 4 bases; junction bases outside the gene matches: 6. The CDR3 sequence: CASSVEEGAGYGYTF. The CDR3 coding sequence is TGTGCCAGCAGCGTAGAAGAGGGGGCCGGCTATGGCTACACCTTC. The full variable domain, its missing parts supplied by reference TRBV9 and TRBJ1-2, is DSGVTQTPKHLITATGQRVTLRCSPRSGDLSVYWYQQSLDQGLQFLIQYYNGEERAKGNILERFSAQQFPDLHSELNLSSLELGDSALYFCASSVEEGAGYGYTFGSGTRLTVV.

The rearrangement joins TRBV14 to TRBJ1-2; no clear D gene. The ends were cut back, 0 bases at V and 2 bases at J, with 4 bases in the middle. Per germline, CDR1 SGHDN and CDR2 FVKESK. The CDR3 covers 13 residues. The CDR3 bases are TGTGCCAGCAGCCAAGACATCAACTATGGCTACACCTTC. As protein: CASSQDINYGYTF.

The CDR3 here is CASSPGGREIYNEQFF. In nucleotides, the CDR3 is TGTGCCAGCTCACCAGGGGGGCGGGAGATCTACAATGAGCAGTTCTTC. The chain recombines TRBV18 with TRBJ2-1, with a possible D match to TRBD2 (7 bases). The CDR3 length is 16 residues. Germline V gives CDR1 KGHSH, CDR2 LQKENI. The V and J ends lost 2 bases and 3 bases respectively, with 14 bases between them.

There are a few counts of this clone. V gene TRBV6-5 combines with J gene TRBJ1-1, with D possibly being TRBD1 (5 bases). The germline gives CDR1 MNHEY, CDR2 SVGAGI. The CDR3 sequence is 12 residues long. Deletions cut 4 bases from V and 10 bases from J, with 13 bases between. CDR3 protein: CASSSVRASAFF. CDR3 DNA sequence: TGTGCCAGCAGTTCTGTCAGGGCATCAGCTTTCTTT.